This T cell receptor (beta chain) came from a study of cytomegalovirus exposure and HLA in healthy donors. Study outcomes and limitations: Some V segments (TRBV6-2 and TRBV6-3 among them) were excluded as indistinguishable.

Germline CDR1 LNHNV, CDR2 YYDKDF (reference sequence). J lost 6 bases, V lost 3 bases, and 9 bases had no gene match. The CDR3 is 16 residues long. When sampled, the donors appeared nominally healthy, though they likely had unrecorded immune exposures. This clone showed up just a few times. No antigen is known for it. The PCR had 60 Vbeta and 13 Jbeta primers. Data came from immunoSEQ multiplex PCR; TCRdb stores just in-frame clones and leaves some out. The sample lists about 170,000 clones, roughly 80% occurring once. Input material: PBMCs. The receptor's source is a woman in her late teens or twenties in good health and CMV-seropositive. This chain joins TRBV15 and TRBJ2-1; 9 bases are a match to TRBD1. The CDR3 loop is CATSSYRDRVINEQFF. In DNA, the CDR3 is TGTGCCACCAGCAGTTACCGGGACAGGGTAATCAATGAGCAGTTCTTC.